This is a list of T cell receptor beta chains from one sample in a study of neurological immune-mediated disorders. Each CDR3 protein is one row after TCRdb ran MiXCR on the 5' RACE reads. The table shows some 50,000 distinct CDR3 sequences, with roughly 23% occurring only once. Sample: PBMCs. The receptors here all came from a woman in her 70s in good health. The CDR3 runs from the conserved cysteine through the conserved F or W. A D gene is named only where the DNA matches it firmly. A row's size may be missing; if present it is once, few, many or a size class.

V gene	clone size	J gene	D gene	CDR3 protein	CDR3 DNA
TRBV28	-	TRBJ2-3	-	CANSFAGPDTQYF	TGTGCCAACAGTTTTGCCGGCCCAGATACGCAGTATTTT
TRBV12-3/TRBV12-4	many	TRBJ1-5	-	CASSHRNNQPQHF	TGTGCCAGCAGCCACAGGAACAATCAGCCCCAGCATTTT
TRBV20-1	-	TRBJ2-2	-	CSAPSTGTGELFF	TGCAGTGCTCCCTCAACGGGCACCGGGGAGCTGTTTTTT
TRBV6-5	many	TRBJ2-7	-	CASRPGTSYEQYF	TGTGCCAGTCGACCCGGGACTTCCTACGAGCAGTACTTC
TRBV5-4	-	TRBJ2-1	-	CASSLGRDGDEQFF	TGTGCCAGCAGCTTGGGGCGGGATGGCGATGAGCAGTTCTTC
TRBV20-1	many	TRBJ2-6	TRBD1	CSALDRAAGANVLTF	TGCAGTGCTTTGGACAGGGCCGCTGGGGCCAACGTCCTGACTTTC
TRBV12-5	once	TRBJ1-1	TRBD1	CASGSRYRGPEAFF	TGTGCTAGTGGTTCGAGGTACAGGGGACCTGAAGCTTTCTTT
TRBV5-1	once	TRBJ2-3	-	CASSQGLQDTQYF	TGCGCCAGCAGCCAGGGACTGCAAGATACGCAGTATTTT
TRBV11-1	many	TRBJ2-1	TRBD2	CASSPWTSGNNEQFF	TGTGCCAGCAGCCCATGGACTAGCGGTAACAATGAGCAGTTCTTC
TRBV5-1	many	TRBJ1-1	TRBD1	CASSLQGGVNTEAFF	TGCGCCAGCAGCCTCCAGGGGGGGGTGAACACTGAAGCTTTCTTT
TRBV20-1	many	TRBJ2-2	-	CSARGAGGELFF	TGCAGTGCTAGAGGGGCTGGCGGGGAGCTGTTTTTT
TRBV7-2	many	TRBJ2-2	-	CASSAGSTNTGELFF	TGTGCCAGCAGCGCCGGGAGTACAAACACCGGGGAGCTGTTTTTT
TRBV5-4	many	TRBJ2-1	-	CASSLFPTPRNEQFF	TGTGCCAGCAGCTTGTTCCCGACCCCTCGCAATGAGCAGTTCTTC
TRBV4-3	-	TRBJ2-5	-	CASSPPVRQETQYF	TGCGCCAGCAGCCCACCTGTGAGGCAAGAGACCCAGTACTTC
TRBV7-8	once	TRBJ2-7	-	CASSLVRSEVYDQYF	TGTGCCAGCAGCTTAGTAAGGAGTGAAGTGTACGATCAGTACTTC
TRBV29-1	many	TRBJ1-1	-	CSVEVGQNTEAFF	TGCAGCGTTGAAGTGGGACAGAACACTGAAGCTTTCTTT
TRBV24-1	many	TRBJ2-1	TRBD1	CATSDLRDREPNEQFF	TGTGCCACCAGTGATTTGCGGGACAGGGAACCCAATGAGCAGTTCTTC
TRBV27	many	TRBJ1-1	TRBD1	CASSIDRDRGEAFF	TGTGCCAGCAGCATCGACAGGGACCGGGGTGAAGCTTTCTTT
TRBV4-3	-	TRBJ2-1	TRBD2	CASRLEAGGTYNEQFF	TGCGCCAGCAGATTAGAGGCGGGAGGGACCTACAATGAGCAGTTCTTC
TRBV12-3/TRBV12-4	many	TRBJ2-7	-	CASSLGRPADEQYF	TGTGCCAGCAGTTTAGGCCGTCCCGCTGACGAGCAGTACTTC
TRBV5-1	many	TRBJ2-7	-	CASNSLGASYEQYF	TGCGCCAGCAACTCATTGGGGGCCTCCTACGAGCAGTACTTC
TRBV7-2	many	TRBJ1-2	-	CASSLEARSYGYTF	TGTGCCAGCAGCTTAGAGGCCAGGAGTTATGGCTACACCTTC
TRBV20-1	once	TRBJ2-7	TRBD1	CSARDRQGVGEQYF	TGCAGTGCTAGAGATCGACAGGGGGTAGGCGAGCAGTACTTC
TRBV7-2	many	TRBJ1-5	-	CASSFSTDNQPQHF	TGTGCCAGCAGCTTCAGTACAGACAATCAGCCCCAGCATTTT